This TCR beta chain appears in the sequencing data of a study of blood T cell repertoires in COVID-19. Study information: Acute and convalescent COVID-19 samples came from the United States, Italy and Spain. PBMCs, B-cell-depleted T cells, or T cells provided the cDNA or gDNA that made up the material.

Study processing details: Reference gene primers were amplified, and this amplification served to estimate nucleated cell counts. Some clones are missing from TCRdb's copy, which holds only in-frame ones; the method was immunoSEQ multiplex PCR. V, J and clone size reflect that table, while D and trimming were determined from the DNA. The sample has just over 650,000 clones; about 87% are singletons. The sample taken for sequencing was peripheral blood. This clonotype was obtained from a woman between 18 and 30 years old with acute or convalescent COVID-19.

The CDR3 DNA reads TGTGCCAGCAGCCCGAACATGTTTCCCGGGGAGCTGTTTTTT. It translates to CASSPNMFPGELFF. This chain joins TRBV7-9 and TRBJ2-2; D gene unclear. CDR1 is SEHNR, CDR2 FQNEAQ, per germline (reference sequence). The CDR3 runs 14 residues. Trimming pared 5 bases from V and 6 bases from J, leaving 13 bases between. Drawing the rest from reference TRBV7-9 and TRBJ2-2, the complete variable domain is DTGVSQNPRHKITKRGQNVTFRCDPISEHNRLYWYRQTLGQGPEFLTYFQNEAQLEKSRLLSDRFSAERPKGSFSTLEIQRTEQGDSAMYLCASSPNMFPGELFFGEGSRLTVL.